The 27 T cell receptor beta chains below come from one sample, sequenced in a study of T-cell reconstitution after alpha-beta-depleted transplantation in children. Unique molecular identifiers were used to barcode this TCRbeta library. TCRdb re-called the PCR reads with MiXCR, one entry per CDR3 protein. Altogether approximately 520,000 distinct CDR3 sequences are present, about an eighth being singletons, with the ten largest covering around 15%. The sequencing here drew on PBMCs, mostly from graft donor cells, taken 180 days after TCRalphabeta/CD19-depleted stem cell transplant. The receptors stem from a female patient between 2 and 10 years old who had a stem cell transplant for aplastic anemia, so the T cells may come from the graft donor.

The genes are TRBV7-9 and TRBJ2-7; D gene unclear. Between the trimmed V and J ends, which lost 0 bases and 6 bases, there was a span of 15 bases. CDR1 and CDR2 (germline): SEHNR, FQNEAQ (reference sequence). The length of the CDR3 is 15 residues. In DNA form, the CDR3 reads TGTGCCAGCAGCTTAGCGGACCCAACTCGGAGCGAGCAGTACTTC. Its translation is CASSLADPTRSEQYF.

The sample holds many counts of this clonotype. The chain employs TRBV29-1 and TRBJ2-3, with TRBD1 identical over 8 bases. Unmatched junction bases numbered 4, after V lost 6 bases and J lost 2 bases. This CDR3 spans 13 amino acids. Per the germline V gene, CDR1 is SQVTM and CDR2 is ANQGSEA. CDR3 loop: CSVSRGLTDTQYF. For the CDR3, the DNA is TGCAGCGTCTCCAGGGGGCTCACAGATACGCAGTATTTT.

In DNA form, the CDR3 reads TGCAGCGTTGAACGCCCGGGACTAGCTGGATATACGCAGTATTTT. It encodes CSVERPGLAGYTQYF. This chain links TRBV29-1 with TRBJ2-3; 9 nucleotides align to TRBD2. The CDR3 is 15 residues long. V dropped 2 bases and J dropped 7; count of bases not matched to a gene: 10. Germline V gives CDR1 SQVTM, CDR2 ANQGSEA.

The chain couples TRBV4-1 to TRBJ2-3, with D tentatively TRBD2 (6 bases). Germline loops: CDR1 MGHRA, CDR2 YSYEKL. The CDR3 length is 18 residues. Between the trimmed V and J ends, which lost 0 bases and 0 bases, there was a span of 16 bases. The CDR3 is CASSQDPLRGASTDTQYF. The CDR3 DNA reads TGCGCCAGCAGCCAAGACCCTTTGCGGGGCGCCAGCACAGATACGCAGTATTTT.

There are a few counts of this clonotype. The rearrangement uses TRBV4-3 and TRBJ2-3; D perhaps matches TRBD2 (6 bases). The germline gives CDR1 LGHNA, CDR2 YSLEER. This CDR3 comprises 15 residues. Between the trimmed V and J ends, which lost 6 bases and 3 bases, there was a span of 16 bases. CDR3 DNA sequence: TGCGCCAGCAGGGGGGGTGGCGGTAGGACAGATACGCAGTATTTT. Protein: CASRGGGGRTDTQYF.

This clonotype turned up a few times. The chain couples TRBV5-5 to TRBJ2-1; D is unclear. The germline V gene has CDR1 SGHKS and CDR2 YYEKEE (reference sequence). The CDR3 covers 15 residues. V was pared by 4 bases and J by 1 base, with 12 bases between. Here the CDR3 DNA reads TGTGCCAGCAGCCTCTGGGTAGAGTCCTACAATGAGCAGTTCTTC. Translated, it gives CASSLWVESYNEQFF.

This clonotype was seen repeatedly, ten times or more. This chain uses TRBV10-3 with TRBJ2-4; 8 positions match TRBD2. Germline V gene lookup returns CDR1 ENHRY and CDR2 SYGVKD. CDR3 length: 15 amino acids. The V gene end was trimmed by 4 bases and the J gene end by 6 bases; junction bases not matched to a gene: 8. The DNA for the CDR3 is TGTGCCATCAGTGCCAGCGGGAGTCTCTCAAACATTCAGTACTTC. Amino acids: CAISASGSLSNIQYF.

This clonotype appeared a few times. The chain couples TRBV5-5 to TRBJ2-1; the match to TRBD2 covers 9 bases. After removal of 1 base from V and 3 bases from J, the junction contained 5 bases not matched to a gene. From germline, CDR1 is SGHKS and CDR2 YYEKEE (reference sequence). This CDR3 contains 16 residues. The CDR3 DNA follows: TGTGCCAGCAGCTTGCGACTAGCGGAAGTCTACAATGAGCAGTTCTTC. Its translation: CASSLRLAEVYNEQFF.

This clonotype was found a few times. This chain links TRBV7-8 with TRBJ1-4, with 9 bases identical to TRBD1. The CDR3 consists of 16 residues. Germline V gene sequence: CDR1 SGHVS, CDR2 FQNEAQ. With 0 bases clipped from V and 6 bases from J, the junction kept 5 bases outside the gene matches. The CDR3 is CASSLARDRAHEKLFF. The CDR3 nucleotides are TGTGCCAGCAGCTTAGCGCGGGACAGGGCTCATGAAAAACTGTTTTTT.

This clonotype was counted between two and nine times. This chain links TRBV4-3 with TRBJ2-7; 7 bases line up with TRBD1. The junction had 13 bases not matched to a gene; V was cut back by 0 bases and J by 11 bases. The CDR3 is made up of 15 amino acids. Germline V gives CDR1 LGHNA, CDR2 YSLEER. CDR3 amino acids: CASSQDSISRDSKYF. The CDR3, as DNA: TGCGCCAGCAGCCAAGATTCAATCAGCCGGGACAGCAAGTACTTC.

The table lists this clonotype with many counts. The chain combines TRBV6-5 with TRBJ2-2; TRBD2 aligns across 12 bases. The germline V gene encodes CDR1 MNHEY and CDR2 SVGAGI. The trim removed 0 bases at V and 1 base at J, leaving 0 bases unmatched. The CDR3 runs 17 residues. The CDR3 DNA is TGTGCCAGCAGTTACTCGACTAGCGGGAGGAACACCGGGGAGCTGTTTTTT. Its protein is CASSYSTSGRNTGELFF.

This clonotype was found a few times. This sequence joins TRBV7-8 and TRBJ2-7; 12 bases align to TRBD2. The CDR3 spans 18 residues. Germline-derived CDR1 and CDR2 are SGHVS and FQNEAQ. V dropped 0 bases and J dropped 0; count of bases not matched to a gene: 6. Here the CDR3 DNA reads TGTGCCAGCAGCTTAGCGACTAGCGGGAGTGTTGGCTCCTACGAGCAGTACGTC. It is translated as CASSLATSGSVGSYEQYV.

This clonotype has just a few counts. The rearrangement uses TRBV5-6 and TRBJ1-2; tentatively, D is TRBD1 (5 bases). The CDR3 covers 13 residues. V was clipped by 4 bases and J by 7 bases, with 14 bases between them. CDR1 and CDR2 (germline): SGHDT, YYEEEE. The CDR3 DNA is TGTGCCAGCAGCCCAGGGACGACGGGTGGCTACACCTTC. It specifies CASSPGTTGGYTF.

The chain employs TRBV12-3 or TRBV12-4 and TRBJ2-3, with D hard to call. The V end lost 5 bases, the J end lost 2 bases, and 23 bases lay between the germline ends. This CDR3 is 18 amino acids long. DNA of the CDR3: TGTGCCAGCAGTGCCTGGCCGTTGTTGACGGAGAACACAGATACGCAGTATTTT. It translates to CASSAWPLLTENTDTQYF.

This rearrangement joins TRBV29-1 to TRBJ2-3, with D tentatively TRBD1 (6 bases). Germline values: CDR1 SQVTM, CDR2 ANQGSEA. This CDR3 spans 13 amino acids. V lost 6 bases and J lost 3, with 13 bases in between. The CDR3 here is CSVRQDRTDTQYF. The CDR3 nucleotides are TGCAGCGTGCGGCAGGACAGAACAGATACGCAGTATTTT.

The chain has TRBV20-1 and TRBJ2-5; TRBD2 matches 15 bases. CDR1 DFQATT and CDR2 SNEGSKA come from the germline V gene (reference sequence). The CDR3 totals 17 residues. V gave up 5 bases and J gave up 1 base; unmatched junction bases: 8. This chain's CDR3 is CSALRGTSGRPQETQYF. DNA for the CDR3: TGCAGTGCTCTACGGGGGACTAGCGGGAGGCCCCAAGAGACCCAGTACTTC.

In this sample, this clonotype turned up many times. The chain joins TRBV20-1 to TRBJ2-1; TRBD2 matches 11 bases. The J segment lost 7 bases and the V segment lost 1 base, leaving 9 bases of the junction unmatched. The CDR3 consists of 16 residues. Germline CDR1 DFQATT, CDR2 SNEGSKA (reference sequence). CDR3 residues: CSARVSAGTSGNEQFF. The DNA for the CDR3 is TGCAGTGCTAGAGTATCCGCTGGGACTAGCGGAAATGAGCAGTTCTTC.

The chain uses TRBV18 and TRBJ2-3; TRBD2 matches 8 bases. Trimming took 2 bases from V and 2 from J; bases not matched to a gene: 15. The CDR3 is 19 residues long. Per germline, CDR1 KGHSH and CDR2 LQKENI. The CDR3 nucleotides are TGTGCCAGCTCACCAGGATTGGAAGCGGAGCGGGGGCCCACAGATACGCAGTATTTT. This codes for CASSPGLEAERGPTDTQYF.

This clonotype occurred many times. This rearrangement joins TRBV7-2 to TRBJ2-5, with D unresolved. V was clipped by 3 bases and J by 4 bases, with 9 bases between them. Germline CDR1 SGHTA, CDR2 FQGNSA. The CDR3 spans 13 residues. The CDR3 DNA is TGTGCCAGCAGCTTCCTTCTGCGAGAGACCCAGTACTTC. As protein: CASSFLLRETQYF. Full variable domain (rest looked up from reference TRBV7-2 and TRBJ2-5): GAGVSQSPSNKVTEKGKDVELRCDPISGHTALYWYRQSLGQGLEFLIYFQGNSAPDKSGLPSDRFSAERTGGSVSTLTIQRTQQEDSAVYLCASSFLLRETQYFGPGTRLLVL.

The V call is TRBV20-1, the J call TRBJ2-5, with no clear D. The CDR3 has 13 amino acids. Trimming took 4 bases from V and 4 from J, leaving 13 bases between them. Per the germline V gene, CDR1 is DFQATT and CDR2 is SNEGSKA (reference sequence). The CDR3 DNA reads TGCAGTGCTATGGGCCAGCGCGGAGAGACCCAGTACTTC. This gives the protein CSAMGQRGETQYF.

This clonotype was counted a few times. The J gene is TRBJ1-4, the V gene TRBV28; D gene ambiguous. The V end was cut by 1 base, the J end by 7 bases, with 16 bases between. The germline gives CDR1 MDHEN, CDR2 SYDVKM. This CDR3 has 16 residues. The CDR3 region is CASSLSPLLGSEKLFF. For the CDR3, the DNA is TGTGCCAGCAGTTTATCTCCCCTTTTGGGAAGTGAAAAACTGTTTTTT.

This clonotype was detected only a few times. This chain uses TRBV20-1 with TRBJ2-7; TRBD2 is a possible D gene (7 bases). V dropped 8 bases and J dropped 1 base, with 18 bases sitting between them. Germline V gene sequence: CDR1 DFQATT, CDR2 SNEGSKA (reference sequence). CDR3 length equals 14 residues. The CDR3: CSKEGGLRSYEQYF. In nucleotides, the CDR3 is TGCAGTAAAGAGGGGGGGCTGCGATCCTACGAGCAGTACTTC.

V gene TRBV19 combines with J gene TRBJ1-2; perhaps TRBD1 as D (6 bases). CDR3 length: 16 amino acids. The germline gives CDR1 LNHDA, CDR2 SQIVND (reference sequence). V was trimmed by 6 bases and J by 1 base, leaving 18 bases between them. The CDR3 spells CASRLRWGANNYGYTF. The CDR3 DNA is TGTGCCAGTAGACTGAGGTGGGGGGCCAATAACTATGGCTACACCTTC.

This clonotype has just a few counts. V usage is TRBV10-3 and J usage is TRBJ2-1, with 16 bases identical to TRBD2. Trimming took 3 bases from V and 5 from J; bases not matched to a gene: 10. Germline values: CDR1 ENHRY, CDR2 SYGVKD. This CDR3 contains 19 residues. The CDR3 sequence: CAISETGLAGGPFHNEQFF. CDR3 in DNA: TGTGCCATCAGTGAAACGGGACTAGCGGGAGGGCCGTTCCACAATGAGCAGTTCTTC.

This clonotype was seen a single time. DNA for the CDR3: TGTGCCAGCAGGGATCCTTTTGGCACAGATACGCAGTATTTT. It yields the protein CASRDPFGTDTQYF. V gene TRBV28 combines with J gene TRBJ2-3; the D is unclear. Deletions cut 6 bases from V and 1 base from J, with 11 bases between. Germline V gives CDR1 MDHEN, CDR2 SYDVKM. The CDR3 length is 14 residues.

This clonotype turned up a few times. A junction end diverges from the germline sequence, so it may reflect a read error. CDR3 region: CSASPGSGDF. DNA of the CDR3: TGCAGTGCTTCCCCGGGGAGTGGGGACTTC. The chain joins TRBV20-1 to TRBJ2-1; D might be TRBD2 (5 bases). Germline V lookup: CDR1 DFQATT, CDR2 SNEGSKA (reference sequence). The CDR3 is 10 amino acids.

This clonotype was picked up many times. The J gene is TRBJ1-1, the V gene TRBV5-1; 10 nucleotides align to TRBD1. There are 13 residues in the CDR3. Germline loops: CDR1 SGHRS, CDR2 YFSETQ. Losses at the gene ends were 4 bases for V and 7 bases for J; bases not matched to a gene: 4. CDR3 sequence reads: CASSPGQGFEAFF. CDR3 nucleotide sequence: TGCGCCAGCAGCCCGGGACAGGGGTTTGAAGCTTTCTTT.